This record covers a single T cell receptor beta chain. The antigen is unknown. The method was immunoSEQ multiplex PCR; TCRdb's version includes in-frame clones alone and lacks a portion of them. The profile covers roughly 100,000 clones, with about 95% appearing a single time and roughly 3% taken by the ten largest. Germline CDR1 reads SEHNR; CDR2 reads FQNEAQ (reference sequence). The CDR3 sequence is 16 residues long. V lost 1 base to trimming and J lost 1 base, with 13 bases between them. The source of the sample is a study of T cells in pancreatic ductal adenocarcinoma. Broader study findings: Tumor and blood clonality did not differ significantly, about 0.12 versus 0.079. Compared with tumor, blood showed more total productive templates and around 8-fold more clonotypes. Results skew toward the minority of patients with early-stage disease. Tumors hold more CD45RO+ effector T cells, which may bias toward lower diversity.

The selected patients with pancreatic ductal adenocarcinoma had surgery but no neoadjuvant therapy. Sequencing input: PBMCs. The chain couples TRBV7-9 to TRBJ1-1, with a possible D match to TRBD1 (5 bases). This receptor was taken from a human donor with pancreatic ductal adenocarcinoma. The CDR3 region has the DNA TGTGCCAGCAGCTTAGGGGGGAGGCAGACGAACACTGAAGCTTTCTTT. It yields the protein CASSLGGRQTNTEAFF. Complete variable domain (other parts from reference TRBV7-9 and TRBJ1-1): DTGVSQNPRHKITKRGQNVTFRCDPISEHNRLYWYRQTLGQGPEFLTYFQNEAQLEKSRLLSDRFSAERPKGSFSTLEIQRTEQGDSAMYLCASSLGGRQTNTEAFFGQGTRLTVV.